Listed here are 32 T cell receptor beta chains from one sample, sequenced in a study of cytomegalovirus exposure and HLA in healthy donors. PCR used 60 Vbeta primers and 13 Jbeta primers. Clones were read by immunoSEQ multiplex PCR, and TCRdb kept only the in-frame ones, dropping some. The profile shows 150,000 to 200,000 clones, roughly three quarters of them singletons. Sequences were obtained from PBMCs. The receptors stem from a woman in her forties in good health and CMV-seropositive.

The V call is TRBV30, the J call TRBJ2-5, with 9 nucleotides matching TRBD1. Germline lookup yields CDR1 GTSNPN and CDR2 SVGIG (reference sequence). The ends lost 7 bases at V and 7 bases at J; junction bases unmatched: 13. CDR3 length equals 14 residues. DNA of the CDR3: TGTGCCTACAGGACAGGGGCGACGTCTGGGACCCAGTACTTC. Translated: CAYRTGATSGTQYF.

The genes are TRBV2 and TRBJ1-5, with a possible D match to TRBD1 (5 bases). This CDR3 has 14 residues. The V end lost 8 bases, the J end lost 3 bases, and 14 bases lay between the germline ends. Germline CDR1 reads SNHLY; CDR2 reads FYNNEI. CDR3: CASGGERNNQPQHF. The CDR3 region has the DNA TGTGCCAGCGGGGGGGAGAGAAACAATCAGCCCCAGCATTTT.

The chain carries TRBV11-2 and TRBJ1-5, with TRBD1 matching 11 bases. The J segment lost 9 bases and the V segment lost 6 bases, leaving 7 bases of the junction unmatched. The germline V gene has CDR1 SGHAT and CDR2 FQNNGV. The CDR3 sequence is 14 residues long. CDR3 sequence reads: CASSPGTGGRPQHF. In nucleotides, the CDR3 is TGTGCCAGCAGTCCCGGGACAGGGGGTAGGCCCCAGCATTTT.

A few counts support this clone. The V and J genes are TRBV10-3 and TRBJ1-1; TRBD1 might be the D (5 bases). Germline values: CDR1 ENHRY, CDR2 SYGVKD. The V end was cut by 2 bases, the J end by 2 bases, with 15 bases between. This CDR3 spans 16 amino acids. In DNA form, the CDR3 reads TGTGCCATCAGTGAGCCGACCCGGGGGGTCAACACTGAAGCTTTCTTT. It translates to CAISEPTRGVNTEAFF.

This chain connects TRBV10-3 to TRBJ1-3; possibly TRBD1 for D (6 bases). Germline V CDR1 and CDR2: ENHRY, SYGVKD. V shed 7 bases and J shed 0 bases, with 22 bases lying between them. This CDR3 has 18 residues. The CDR3 spells CAIKPQLPGHPSGNTIYF. DNA of the CDR3: TGTGCCATCAAACCACAACTACCGGGACATCCCTCTGGAAACACCATATATTTT.

V usage is TRBV11-3 and J usage is TRBJ2-2; 9 bases match TRBD1. The CDR3 totals 15 residues. Germline-derived CDR1 and CDR2 are SGHNT and YENEEA. V trimming: 6 bases; J trimming: 5 bases; junction bases outside the gene matches: 7. The CDR3 here is CASSRGQGRTGELFF. The CDR3 DNA is TGTGCCAGCAGTCGAGGACAGGGGAGGACCGGGGAGCTGTTTTTT.

The genes are TRBV5-4 and TRBJ2-5; TRBD2 matches at 8 bases. V lost 4 bases, J lost 4 bases, and 6 bases stayed unmatched. The CDR3 covers 14 residues. Germline CDR1 and CDR2: SGHNT and YYREEE (reference sequence). CDR3 nucleotides: TGTGCCAGCAGCCTAATCGGGGGGGGAGAGACCCAGTACTTC. This codes for CASSLIGGGETQYF.

The genes are TRBV11-3 and TRBJ2-5, with a possible D match to TRBD2 (5 bases). The CDR3 spans 15 residues. The V end was cut by 4 bases, the J end by 5 bases, with 17 bases between. Germline V gene lookup returns CDR1 SGHNT and CDR2 YENEEA. The CDR3 here is CASSSSLEVWETQYF. The CDR3 DNA is TGTGCCAGCAGCTCTAGCCTGGAGGTCTGGGAGACCCAGTACTTC.

This clone was seen more than once but under ten times. The rearrangement joins TRBV5-4 to TRBJ2-3, with 7 bases lining up with TRBD2. The CDR3 covers 15 residues. Germline CDR1 SGHNT, CDR2 YYREEE (reference sequence). V lost 2 bases and J lost 4; bases outside the gene matches: 7. Here the CDR3 reads CASSFDGLAADTQYF. CDR3 nucleotides: TGTGCCAGCAGCTTCGACGGCCTAGCGGCAGATACGCAGTATTTT.

V usage is TRBV18 and J usage is TRBJ2-2, with a tentative D call TRBD1 (5 bases). Germline V gene data show CDR1 as KGHSH and CDR2 as LQKENI. This CDR3 contains 17 residues. The V and J ends lost 1 base and 0 bases respectively, with 12 bases between them. This CDR3 reads CASSPLGAGPNTGELFF. For the CDR3, the DNA is TGTGCCAGCTCACCACTTGGGGCAGGGCCGAACACCGGGGAGCTGTTTTTT.

This chain uses TRBV9 with TRBJ1-5; a weak D match, TRBD1 (5 bases). CDR1 SGDLS and CDR2 YYNGEE come from the germline V gene. Trimming pared 0 bases from V and 9 bases from J, leaving 13 bases between. CDR3 size: 14 residues. The CDR3 coding sequence is TGTGCCAGCAGCGTAGGTGGGGGGATGCGGCCCCAGCATTTT. It encodes CASSVGGGMRPQHF.

The chain combines TRBV5-4 with TRBJ1-5; TRBD1 is a possible D gene (6 bases). This CDR3 region has 15 residues. Per the germline V gene, CDR1 is SGHNT and CDR2 is YYREEE (reference sequence). The V end was cut by 4 bases, the J end by 3 bases, with 14 bases between. The CDR3 loop reads CASSVFPGANQPQHF. DNA for the CDR3: TGTGCCAGCAGCGTTTTTCCAGGGGCCAATCAGCCCCAGCATTTT.

With respect to this clone: Its ends do not fully match the called genes, so a read error is possible. The chain combines TRBV5-1 with TRBJ1-1, with D tentatively TRBD1 (5 bases). Per germline, CDR1 SGHRS and CDR2 YFSETQ. This CDR3 has 15 amino acids. The CDR3 loop is CASSLQVEGNAEAFF. The CDR3 bases are TGCGCCAGCAGCTTACAGGTCGAAGGGAACGCTGAAGCTTTCTTT.

This clone was detected only a few times. The rearrangement joins TRBV10-2 to TRBJ2-7; the D is unclear. Germline CDR1 reads WSHSY; CDR2 reads SAAADI. The CDR3 runs 11 residues. The V gene lost 3 bases and the J gene lost 3 bases, with 3 bases spanning the gap. Here the CDR3 reads CASSDYYEQYF. The CDR3 nucleotides read TGCGCCAGCAGTGATTACTACGAGCAGTACTTC.

The V gene is TRBV2, the J gene TRBJ2-3; D is possibly TRBD1 (5 bases). This CDR3 has 17 residues. The V end was cut by 2 bases, the J end by 0 bases, with 15 bases between. Germline CDR1 is SNHLY and CDR2 is FYNNEI. CDR3 sequence reads: CASSERYRRYSTDTQYF. The CDR3 DNA is TGTGCCAGCAGTGAAAGGTACAGGAGATATAGCACAGATACGCAGTATTTT.

The V and J genes are TRBV10-1 and TRBJ2-3, with D maybe TRBD2 (7 bases). Trimming stripped 7 bases from V and 6 bases from J, with 8 bases between. Germline V gene data show CDR1 as WNHNN and CDR2 as SYGVQD (reference sequence). This CDR3 contains 11 residues. CDR3 amino acids: CASTGGDTQYF. The CDR3 region has the DNA TGCGCCAGCACGGGGGGCGATACGCAGTATTTT.

This rearrangement joins TRBV7-6 to TRBJ2-7; TRBD1 is a possible D gene (6 bases). Per germline, CDR1 SGHVS and CDR2 FNYEAQ. The CDR3 contains 15 residues. Deletions cut 5 bases from V and 5 bases from J, with 19 bases between. The CDR3 loop is CASSTLQGPFDEQYF. The CDR3 DNA follows: TGTGCCAGCAGCACACTACAGGGTCCCTTCGACGAGCAGTACTTC.

The chain has TRBV6-5 and TRBJ1-6, with D maybe TRBD1 (5 bases). CDR1 and CDR2 from the germline V gene are MNHEY and SVGAGI. The CDR3 runs 15 residues. V was cut by 0 bases and J by 8 bases, with 11 bases left in between. CDR3 nucleotides: TGTGCCAGCAGTTACTCGTCAGGGATTGATTCACCCCTCCACTTT. Its translation is CASSYSSGIDSPLHF.

DNA of the CDR3: TGTGCCAGTAGTATAACTCTAGGACAGGGGAGCACTGAAGCTTTCTTT. The encoded protein is CASSITLGQGSTEAFF. The V call is TRBV19, the J call TRBJ1-1; TRBD1 matches at 9 bases. Unmatched junction bases numbered 8, after V lost 2 bases and J lost 4 bases. This CDR3 contains 16 residues. CDR1 and CDR2 (germline): LNHDA, SQIVND (reference sequence).

V and J are TRBV7-2 and TRBJ1-6; D gene unclear. From germline, CDR1 is SGHTA and CDR2 FQGNSA. The length of the CDR3 is 19 residues. V shed 2 bases and J shed 0 bases, with 17 bases lying between them. The CDR3 protein is CASSLTEWRVGSYNSPLHF. The CDR3, as DNA: TGTGCCAGCAGCTTAACCGAGTGGAGGGTAGGCTCCTATAATTCACCCCTCCACTTT.

The chain couples TRBV2 to TRBJ2-1; 7 nucleotides align to TRBD2. Germline loops: CDR1 SNHLY, CDR2 FYNNEI. This CDR3 has 15 amino acids. J was trimmed by 1 base and V by 5 bases; bases with no gene match: 5. Here the CDR3 DNA reads TGTGCCAGCAGTCCTACGGGGGGTTCCTACAATGAGCAGTTCTTC. Encoded protein: CASSPTGGSYNEQFF.

The table lists this clone with a count of one. The chain joins TRBV7-9 to TRBJ2-1; 7 nucleotides align to TRBD1. This CDR3 has 18 amino acids. Germline CDR1 and CDR2: SEHNR and FQNEAQ (reference sequence). Trimming at V came to 0 bases and at J to 3 bases, leaving 11 bases not matched to a gene. DNA for the CDR3: TGTGCCAGCAGCTTAGCTCTTGTTACAGGGGATTACTACAATGAGCAGTTCTTC. The encoded protein is CASSLALVTGDYYNEQFF. Variable domain in full (rest from reference TRBV7-9 and TRBJ2-1): DTGVSQNPRHKITKRGQNVTFRCDPISEHNRLYWYRQTLGQGPEFLTYFQNEAQLEKSRLLSDRFSAERPKGSFSTLEIQRTEQGDSAMYLCASSLALVTGDYYNEQFFGPGTRLTVL.

The V and J genes are TRBV30 and TRBJ1-1; tentatively, D is TRBD1 (6 bases). The CDR3 has 16 amino acids. Trimming left V 1 base short and J 4 bases short, with 19 bases between. In germline, CDR1 is GTSNPN, CDR2 SVGIG (reference sequence). This CDR3 reads CAWSARGDIRGTEAFF. CDR3 coding DNA: TGTGCCTGGAGTGCGAGAGGGGACATCCGGGGCACTGAAGCTTTCTTT.

The chain uses TRBV2 and TRBJ2-5, with a weak D call TRBD2 (6 bases). V was trimmed by 7 bases and J by 4 bases, leaving 16 bases between them. CDR3 length: 14 residues. Germline V CDR1 and CDR2: SNHLY, FYNNEI. CDR3 bases: TGTGCCAGCACCGAAGTACTAGCTGGAGAGACCCAGTACTTC. Protein product: CASTEVLAGETQYF.

The V gene is TRBV7-9, the J gene TRBJ1-1; no definite D call. V lost 6 bases to trimming and J lost 1 base, with 15 bases between them. This CDR3 region has 15 residues. Germline loops: CDR1 SEHNR, CDR2 FQNEAQ (reference sequence). The CDR3 region has the DNA TGTGCCAGCAGACCACCGACGGGAAAGAACACTGAAGCTTTCTTT. This codes for CASRPPTGKNTEAFF.

This clone was counted only a few times. The V and J genes are TRBV7-8 and TRBJ2-7, with D tentatively TRBD2 (6 bases). CDR1 SGHVS and CDR2 FQNEAQ come from the germline V gene. V lost 5 bases to trimming and J lost 4 bases, with 21 bases between them. The CDR3 is made up of 16 amino acids. DNA of the CDR3: TGTGCCAGCAGCCTGGGCGGAGGGGAAGGGGTATACGAGCAGTACTTC. Amino acids: CASSLGGGEGVYEQYF.

The rearrangement uses TRBV14 and TRBJ2-6; D may be TRBD1 (5 bases). Germline CDR1 and CDR2: SGHDN and FVKESK. The V gene lost 4 bases and the J gene lost 0 bases, with 13 bases spanning the gap. This CDR3 is built from 17 residues. The CDR3 is CASSPPDIRSGANVLTF. The CDR3 nucleotides read TGTGCCAGCAGCCCCCCGGACATACGCTCTGGGGCCAACGTCCTGACTTTC.

V gene TRBV10-3 combines with J gene TRBJ1-1; possible D gene TRBD1, 5 bases. This CDR3 contains 13 residues. Trimming cost V 3 bases and J 10 bases, with 15 bases left between them. Germline-derived CDR1 and CDR2 are ENHRY and SYGVKD. This CDR3 reads CAISDDSIKRAFF. The DNA of the CDR3 is TGTGCCATCAGTGATGACAGCATAAAAAGAGCTTTCTTT.

This clone was found once. This sequence joins TRBV5-1 and TRBJ1-1, with no clear D. This CDR3 has 13 amino acids. Trimming left V 5 bases short and J 4 bases short, with 12 bases between. Germline V gene sequence: CDR1 SGHRS, CDR2 YFSETQ. This CDR3 reads CASRSEDGTEAFF. CDR3 sequence (DNA): TGCGCCAGCAGGAGCGAGGATGGCACTGAAGCTTTCTTT.

The gene calls are TRBV9 and TRBJ1-3; D is undetermined. V was clipped by 0 bases and J by 9 bases, with 7 bases between them. The CDR3 runs to 12 residues. Germline V CDR1 and CDR2: SGDLS, YYNGEE. The DNA of the CDR3 is TGTGCCAGCAGCGTAGCTTCAGGCACCATATATTTT. Translating it yields CASSVASGTIYF.

This clone was detected only a few times. The chain links TRBV5-4 to TRBJ1-4; no reliable D call. Germline CDR1 is SGHNT and CDR2 is YYREEE (reference sequence). V lost 4 bases and J 0 bases, leaving 13 bases between the germline ends. CDR3 length: 16 residues. The CDR3 DNA reads as TGTGCCAGCAGCCCGGGGAGGGCCACAACTAATGAAAAACTGTTTTTT. Protein: CASSPGRATTNEKLFF.

This clone was seen once. The chain recombines TRBV7-3 with TRBJ2-1; the D gene is possibly TRBD2 (5 bases). This CDR3 comprises 19 residues. The germline gives CDR1 SGHTA, CDR2 FQGTGA. V lost 5 bases to trimming and J lost 5 bases, with 28 bases between them. CDR3 DNA: TGTGCCAGCAGCCCAATTGGAGGACCGGGGTTATCGGTTAACAATGAGCAGTTCTTC. Amino acid sequence: CASSPIGGPGLSVNNEQFF.